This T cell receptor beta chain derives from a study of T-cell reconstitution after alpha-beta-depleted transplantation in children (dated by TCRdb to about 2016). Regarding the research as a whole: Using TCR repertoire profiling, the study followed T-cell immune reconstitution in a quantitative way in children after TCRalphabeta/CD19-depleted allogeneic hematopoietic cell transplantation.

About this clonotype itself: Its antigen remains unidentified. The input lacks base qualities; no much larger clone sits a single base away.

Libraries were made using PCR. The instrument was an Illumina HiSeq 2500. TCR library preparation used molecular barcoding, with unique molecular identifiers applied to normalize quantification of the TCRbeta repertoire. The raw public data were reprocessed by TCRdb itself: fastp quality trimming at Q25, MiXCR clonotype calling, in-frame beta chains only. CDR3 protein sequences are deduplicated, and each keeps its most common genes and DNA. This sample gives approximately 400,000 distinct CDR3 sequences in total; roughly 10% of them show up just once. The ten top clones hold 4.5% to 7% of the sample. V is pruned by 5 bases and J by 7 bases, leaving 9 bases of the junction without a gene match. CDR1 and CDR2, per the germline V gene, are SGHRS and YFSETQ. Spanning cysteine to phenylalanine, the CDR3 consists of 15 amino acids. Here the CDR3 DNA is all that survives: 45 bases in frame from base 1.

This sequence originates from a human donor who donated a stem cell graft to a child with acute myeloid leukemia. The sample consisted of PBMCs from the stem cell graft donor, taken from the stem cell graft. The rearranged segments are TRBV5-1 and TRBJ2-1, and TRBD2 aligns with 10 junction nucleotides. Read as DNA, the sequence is TGCGCCAGCAGTTCTAGCGGGGGCCTTGTTAATGAGCAGTTCTTC. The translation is CASSSSGGLVNEQFF.